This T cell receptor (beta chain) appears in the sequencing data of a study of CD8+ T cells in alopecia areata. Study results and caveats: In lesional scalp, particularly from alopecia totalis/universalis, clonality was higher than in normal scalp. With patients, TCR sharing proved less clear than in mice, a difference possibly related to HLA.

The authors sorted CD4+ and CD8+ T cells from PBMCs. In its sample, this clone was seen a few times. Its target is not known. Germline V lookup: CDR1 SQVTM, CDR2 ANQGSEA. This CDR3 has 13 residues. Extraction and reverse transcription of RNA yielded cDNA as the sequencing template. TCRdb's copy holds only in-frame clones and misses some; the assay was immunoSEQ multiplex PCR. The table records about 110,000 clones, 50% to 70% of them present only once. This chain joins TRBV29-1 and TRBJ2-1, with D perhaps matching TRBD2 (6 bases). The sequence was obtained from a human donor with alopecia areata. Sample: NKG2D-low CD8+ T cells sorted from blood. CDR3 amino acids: CSVRSSEYNEQFF. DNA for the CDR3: TGCAGTGTGAGGTCTAGCGAGTACAATGAGCAGTTCTTC.